This TCR beta chain was sequenced for a study of T cell changes during pregnancy in multiple sclerosis. This table comes from immunoSEQ multiplex PCR, and its TCRdb copy is limited to in-frame clones, with some not included. The sample lists 45,000 to 55,000 clones; 92% were seen once. This clone was observed a single time. At the DNA level, this CDR3 is encoded by other sequences in the same sample as well. The TCR sequence derives from a female donor in good health, enrolled as a control in a pregnancy study. The material was CD4+ T cells from peripheral blood mononuclear cells, obtained after pregnancy.

Here the CDR3 reads CASSPSTYEQYF. In DNA, the CDR3 is TGTGCCAGCTCACCGTCCACCTACGAGCAGTACTTC. The chain is built from TRBV18 and TRBJ2-7; no definite D call. Germline V gives CDR1 KGHSH, CDR2 LQKENI. The CDR3 length is 12 residues. V lost 3 bases, J lost 2 bases, and 5 bases lay in between.